This T cell receptor (beta chain) was sequenced for a study of patients and donors after allogeneic stem cell transplantation. This clonotype was found many times. Each CDR3 protein is one row after TCRdb ran MiXCR on the RT-PCR reads. The sample yields over 150,000 distinct CDR3 sequences, about 30% seen once. V shed 5 bases and J shed 0 bases, with 13 bases lying between them. The CDR3 covers 15 residues. CDR1 and CDR2 (germline): SGHAT, FQNNGV. The specimen sequenced was blood, either unsorted or a sorted T cell fraction (not recorded which). This receptor was taken from a human donor who was either an allogeneic HSCT recipient or a stem cell or donor lymphocyte infusion donor (not recorded which). It is not recorded whose cells these are; they may come from a transplant donor. The V gene is TRBV11-2, the J gene TRBJ1-2; the D gene is possibly TRBD1 (6 bases). The CDR3 nucleotides are TGTGCCAGCAGCCGGATAACAGGGCCTAACTATGGCTACACCTTC. The encoded protein is CASSRITGPNYGYTF.